The entry below describes one T cell receptor beta chain. Repertoires were generated with immunoSEQ multiplex PCR, while TCRdb's copy carries only in-frame clones and drops some. The profile shows 130,000 or so clones, about 86% of them singletons. Participants spanned ages about 18 to 100 years and resided in 20 to 30 US areas. This record comes from a study of blood T cell repertoires in COVID-19. This CDR3 comprises 10 residues. Germline V lookup: CDR1 MNHEY, CDR2 SMNVEV (reference sequence). With 7 bases removed from V and 6 bases from J, the gap between germline ends came to 4 bases. Sequenced input: PBMCs or T cells enriched from blood (not recorded which). The chain links TRBV27 to TRBJ1-5; the D is unclear. The receptor comes from a man aged 35-49 years with acute COVID-19. CDR3 DNA sequence: TGTGCCAGCATGAGTCAGCCCCAGCATTTT. Amino acids: CASMSQPQHF.